The clone carrying this T cell receptor (beta chain) was found many times. This specimen comes from a study of T-cell memory formation after mild COVID-19. TCRdb re-derived calls from the 5' RACE reads in MiXCR, one entry per CDR3 protein. The sample lists 30,000 to 35,000 distinct CDR3 sequences, around 21% occurring once. The CDR3 has 15 residues. V trimming: 5 bases; J trimming: 4 bases; junction bases outside the gene matches: 6. V is TRBV12-3 or TRBV12-4 and J is TRBJ2-5, with 11 bases matching TRBD2. This receptor was identified in an adult who had mild COVID-19 (a few samples of this study predate the infection). Cell type and time point are not known. The sample was PBMCs or a T cell subset sorted from them (not recorded which). The CDR3: CASSLLAGAGETQYF. CDR3 nucleotide sequence: TGTGCCAGCAGTCTACTAGCGGGGGCGGGAGAGACCCAGTACTTC.